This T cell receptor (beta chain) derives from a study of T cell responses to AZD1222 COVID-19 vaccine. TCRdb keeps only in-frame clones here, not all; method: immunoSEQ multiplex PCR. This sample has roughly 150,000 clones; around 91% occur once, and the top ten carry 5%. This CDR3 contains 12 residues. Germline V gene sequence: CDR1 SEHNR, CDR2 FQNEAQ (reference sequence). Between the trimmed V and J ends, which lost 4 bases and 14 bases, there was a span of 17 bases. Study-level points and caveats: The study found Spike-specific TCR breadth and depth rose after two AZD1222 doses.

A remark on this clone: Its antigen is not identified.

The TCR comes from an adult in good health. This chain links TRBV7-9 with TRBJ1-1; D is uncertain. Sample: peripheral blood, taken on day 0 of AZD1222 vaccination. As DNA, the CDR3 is TGTGCCAGCAGCTCCTACCAACCGGGGAGCTTCTTT. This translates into CASSSYQPGSFF.